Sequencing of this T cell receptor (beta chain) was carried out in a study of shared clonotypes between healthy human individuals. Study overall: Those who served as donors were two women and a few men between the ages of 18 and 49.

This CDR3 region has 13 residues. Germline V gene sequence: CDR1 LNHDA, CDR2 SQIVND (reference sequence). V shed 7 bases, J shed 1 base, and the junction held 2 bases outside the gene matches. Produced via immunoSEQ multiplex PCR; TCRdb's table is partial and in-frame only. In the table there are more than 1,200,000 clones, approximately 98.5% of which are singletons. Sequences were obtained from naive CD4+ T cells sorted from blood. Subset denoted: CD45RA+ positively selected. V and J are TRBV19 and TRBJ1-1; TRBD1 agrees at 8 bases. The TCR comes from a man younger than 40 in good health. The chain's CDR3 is CASIQGGNTEAFF. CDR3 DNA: TGTGCCAGTATACAGGGGGGGAACACTGAAGCTTTCTTT.